What follows are 24 T cell receptor beta chains derived from one specimen sequenced in a study of cytomegalovirus exposure and HLA in healthy donors. The PCR had 60 Vbeta and 13 Jbeta primers. Only in-frame clones appear in the TCRdb table, and some are missing; sequencing was by immunoSEQ multiplex PCR. Here the sample spans 150,000 to 200,000 clones, 70% to 85% being singletons. Sequencing was performed on PBMCs. The receptors stem from a man aged 50 to 60 in good health and CMV-seropositive.

The chain carries TRBV11-3 and TRBJ2-5; the match to TRBD2 covers 14 bases. Germline CDR1 is SGHNT and CDR2 is YENEEA. The V and J ends lost 0 bases and 2 bases, in that order; junction bases with no gene match: 8. This CDR3 contains 19 residues. The CDR3 region has the DNA TGTGCCAGCAGCTTAGATGGGACTAGCGGGAGTCCCCAACAAGAGACCCAGTACTTC. Translation: CASSLDGTSGSPQQETQYF.

This clone has a single count. The CDR3 bases are TGTGCCAGCAGCTTAAGGGCTAGCGGGAGTCTCCTCAATGAGCAGTTCTTC. Translated: CASSLRASGSLLNEQFF. The rearrangement links TRBV7-3 to TRBJ2-1; 10 bases are shared with TRBD2. Germline loops: CDR1 SGHTA, CDR2 FQGTGA. V was pared by 1 base and J by 6 bases, with 9 bases of the junction left unmatched. The CDR3 extends over 17 amino acids.

V gene TRBV2 combines with J gene TRBJ2-7; tentative D call: TRBD1 (6 bases). The CDR3 covers 12 residues. Germline-derived CDR1 and CDR2 are SNHLY and FYNNEI. Trimming stripped 7 bases from V and 6 bases from J, with 13 bases between. The CDR3 nucleotides read TGTGCCAGCAACTGGGACAAGGGCGAGCAGTACGTC. Protein sequence: CASNWDKGEQYV.

This clone was counted a few times. The V call is TRBV29-1, the J call TRBJ1-2, with TRBD1 identical over 8 bases. Per the germline V gene, CDR1 is SQVTM and CDR2 is ANQGSEA. The V gene end was trimmed by 7 bases and the J gene end by 4 bases; junction bases not matched to a gene: 17. CDR3 length equals 16 residues. CDR3 coding DNA: TGCAGCGCCGAAGGACTTCAGGGGGCGCGAGGCTATGGCTACACCTTC. It encodes CSAEGLQGARGYGYTF.

This chain joins TRBV11-3 and TRBJ2-5; 8 bases are a match to TRBD1. This CDR3 comprises 15 residues. Germline CDR1 is SGHNT and CDR2 is YENEEA. With V trimmed by 5 bases and J by 0 bases, 5 bases remained unmatched. The CDR3 region is CASSKGTGDQETQYF. In DNA, the CDR3 is TGTGCCAGCAGCAAAGGGACAGGCGACCAAGAGACCCAGTACTTC.

J is TRBJ2-2 and V is TRBV10-3; D may be TRBD1 (6 bases). The CDR3 covers 14 residues. V lost 6 bases to trimming and J lost 1 base, with 9 bases between them. CDR1 is ENHRY and CDR2 is SYGVKD in the germline V gene. This CDR3 reads CAISKQGNTGELFF. The CDR3 DNA is TGTGCCATCAGCAAACAGGGGAACACCGGGGAGCTGTTTTTT.

The chain links TRBV7-8 to TRBJ1-2; tentatively, D is TRBD1 (5 bases). The CDR3 length is 14 residues. CDR1 is SGHVS, CDR2 FQNEAQ, per germline. Trimming cost V 4 bases and J 4 bases, with 13 bases left between them. The CDR3 reads CASSSRTRTYGYTF. CDR3 nucleotides: TGTGCCAGCAGCTCCCGGACAAGAACCTATGGCTACACCTTC.

The CDR3 coding sequence is TGTGCCAGCAGCAGACAGGTTAACTATGGCTACACCTTC. The encoded protein is CASSRQVNYGYTF. The gene calls are TRBV7-9 and TRBJ1-2; possible D gene TRBD1, 6 bases. This CDR3 region has 13 residues. Germline V gene data show CDR1 as SEHNR and CDR2 as FQNEAQ (reference sequence). V was shortened by 5 bases and J by 1 base, with 8 bases between the two germline ends.

The CDR3 loop is CASNWGGGGQPQHF. Here the CDR3 DNA reads TGTGCCAGCAACTGGGGAGGGGGAGGTCAGCCCCAGCATTTT. The chain employs TRBV5-6 and TRBJ1-5; perhaps TRBD1 as D (6 bases). The ends were cut back, 6 bases at V and 6 bases at J, with 16 bases in the middle. This CDR3 contains 14 residues. Germline lookup yields CDR1 SGHDT and CDR2 YYEEEE.

The chain joins TRBV6-6 to TRBJ2-7; 8 bases match TRBD1. This CDR3 is 14 amino acids long. Germline-derived CDR1 and CDR2 are MNHNY and SVGAGI (reference sequence). The junction had 16 bases not matched to a gene; V was cut back by 6 bases and J by 12 bases. The CDR3 DNA follows: TGTGCCAGCAGATTTTCCCAGGGGGCCCACCGTACGTACTTC. Its translation: CASRFSQGAHRTYF.

A remark on this clone: The DNA is left out, because the CDR3 cannot be placed on it with certainty; the CDR3 is given as TCRdb lists it. This sequence joins TRBV21-1 and TRBJ2-6; TRBD1 is the table's D call and was not checked against the DNA. TRBV21-1 is reported as a pseudogene. The CDR3 is 18 residues long, ends included. The CDR3: CASSSSGHTDSGANVLTF.

The chain carries TRBV19 and TRBJ2-1; 11 bases map to TRBD1. Trimming took 6 bases from V and 3 from J; bases not matched to a gene: 4. The CDR3 runs 15 residues. The germline V gene encodes CDR1 LNHDA and CDR2 SQIVND (reference sequence). In nucleotides, the CDR3 is TGTGCCAGTAGCTTGGACAGGGGGCACTACAATGAGCAGTTCTTC. Residues: CASSLDRGHYNEQFF.

The chain is built from TRBV6-5 and TRBJ1-1; 8 bases fit TRBD1. Germline V gives CDR1 MNHEY, CDR2 SVGAGI. The CDR3 consists of 14 residues. V trimming: 0 bases; J trimming: 3 bases; junction bases outside the gene matches: 0. CDR3 protein: CASSYSDRDTEAFF. The CDR3 region has the DNA TGTGCCAGCAGTTACTCGGACAGGGACACTGAAGCTTTCTTT.

V usage is TRBV5-6 and J usage is TRBJ2-7, with 7 nucleotides matching TRBD1. CDR1 is SGHDT, CDR2 YYEEEE, per germline. This CDR3 contains 15 residues. Unmatched junction bases numbered 6, after V lost 1 base and J lost 2 bases. This chain's CDR3 is CASSLPGQLTYEQYV. The CDR3 DNA follows: TGTGCCAGCAGCTTGCCGGGACAGTTGACCTACGAGCAGTACGTC.

This clone appeared a single time. The V gene is TRBV9, the J gene TRBJ1-2, with 8 positions matching TRBD1. There are 15 residues in the CDR3. The trim removed 3 bases at V and 5 bases at J, leaving 9 bases unmatched. In germline, CDR1 is SGDLS, CDR2 YYNGEE. CDR3 protein: CASSASGTGIYGYTF. DNA for the CDR3: TGTGCCAGCAGCGCATCGGGGACAGGCATATATGGCTACACCTTC.

The chain recombines TRBV6-1 with TRBJ2-1; 8 nucleotides line up with TRBD1. The CDR3 covers 17 residues. CDR1 is MNHNS and CDR2 is SASEGT in the germline V gene. J was trimmed by 9 bases and V by 2 bases; bases with no gene match: 15. The CDR3: CASSEISTGAGLGEQFF. The CDR3 bases are TGTGCCAGCAGTGAAATATCGACAGGGGCAGGGCTTGGTGAGCAGTTCTTC.

This rearrangement joins TRBV29-1 to TRBJ1-4, with 7 bases lining up with TRBD1. CDR1 SQVTM and CDR2 ANQGSEA come from the germline V gene. The CDR3 loop spans 13 amino acids. The V and J ends lost 7 bases and 3 bases, in that order; junction bases with no gene match: 5. The DNA for the CDR3 is TGCAGCGGCAGGACAGGAGCTAATGAAAAACTGTTTTTT. It encodes CSGRTGANEKLFF.

The rearrangement links TRBV11-3 to TRBJ2-1; D is perhaps TRBD2 (5 bases). The V end lost 5 bases, the J end lost 4 bases, and 12 bases lay between the germline ends. CDR1 and CDR2 from the germline V gene are SGHNT and YENEEA. The CDR3 runs 14 residues. The CDR3 protein is CASSHRDPYNEQFF. The CDR3 DNA reads as TGTGCCAGCAGCCACCGGGATCCTTACAATGAGCAGTTCTTC.

The chain has TRBV11-3 and TRBJ2-7, with 7 positions matching TRBD2. V gave up 4 bases and J gave up 4 bases; unmatched junction bases: 7. Germline lookup yields CDR1 SGHNT and CDR2 YENEEA. The CDR3 sequence is 14 residues long. CDR3 nucleotides: TGTGCCAGCAGCTCGCCGGGACTACCATACGAGCAGTACGTC. As protein: CASSSPGLPYEQYV.

The chain carries TRBV18 and TRBJ2-2; D possibly corresponds to TRBD1 (5 bases). Germline values: CDR1 KGHSH, CDR2 LQKENI. This CDR3 is built from 15 residues. V was shortened by 1 base and J by 6 bases, with 12 bases between the two germline ends. The CDR3 spells CASSPRTGDPGELFF. In nucleotides, the CDR3 is TGTGCCAGCTCACCACGAACAGGCGATCCCGGGGAGCTGTTTTTT.

The chain links TRBV6-5 to TRBJ2-1; 11 bases agree with TRBD2. V lost 6 bases to trimming and J lost 3 bases; unmatched junction nucleotides: 4. The CDR3 spans 15 residues. CDR1 is MNHEY and CDR2 is SVGAGI in the germline V gene. The CDR3 DNA reads as TGTGCCAGCAGCTACGGACTAGCGGGCTACAATGAGCAGTTCTTC. This gives the protein CASSYGLAGYNEQFF.

The genes are TRBV5-1 and TRBJ2-2; 8 bases agree with TRBD1. Germline CDR1 is SGHRS and CDR2 is YFSETQ. Trimming took 2 bases from V and 1 from J; bases not matched to a gene: 4. The CDR3 is made up of 16 amino acids. The CDR3 DNA follows: TGCGCCAGCAGCTTTTCCGGGACAGGGAACACCGGGGAGCTGTTTTTT. Translated, it gives CASSFSGTGNTGELFF.

This clone has a single count. The chain joins TRBV11-2 to TRBJ2-1; D call uncertain. Trimming took 5 bases from V and 9 from J, leaving 8 bases between them. The germline V gene encodes CDR1 SGHAT and CDR2 FQNNGV. The CDR3 length is 11 residues. The CDR3 region is CASSPMSEQFF. CDR3 DNA sequence: TGTGCCAGCAGCCCGATGAGTGAGCAGTTCTTC.

This rearrangement joins TRBV7-9 to TRBJ1-1, with D uncertain. The germline gives CDR1 SEHNR, CDR2 FQNEAQ (reference sequence). The CDR3 covers 17 residues. V shed 0 bases and J shed 0 bases, with 14 bases lying between them. CDR3 DNA: TGTGCCAGCAGCTTAGCGAGGGCAATAACCATGAACACTGAAGCTTTCTTT. It codes for CASSLARAITMNTEAFF.